These 3 T cell receptor beta chains were sequenced from one sample in a study of blood T cells in healthy people across ages. With a J-beta primer mix and a sample-barcoded 5' primer, a second PCR ran 7 to 11 cycles. TCRdb analysed the 5' RACE reads with MiXCR anew, one entry per CDR3 protein. The sample shows around 1.5 million distinct CDR3 sequences, about 43% of them seen only once. The sample was blood. The receptors derive from a woman under 30 in good health.

This clonotype was seen only a few times. V gene TRBV6-5 combines with J gene TRBJ2-3; D is undetermined. The CDR3 length is 16 residues. V dropped 0 bases and J dropped 3 bases, with 13 bases sitting between them. The V gene's germline CDR1 is MNHEY and CDR2 SVGAGI. Here the CDR3 reads CASSYSIWAETDTQYF. As DNA, the CDR3 is TGTGCCAGCAGTTACTCGATCTGGGCCGAGACAGATACGCAGTATTTT.

This rearrangement joins TRBV25-1 to TRBJ2-5; weak D call: TRBD2 (5 bases). The germline CDR1 and CDR2 sequences are MGHDK and SYGVNS. V was cut by 6 bases and J by 0 bases, with 14 bases left in between. The CDR3 runs 15 residues. The CDR3 sequence: CASRFSVGYQETQYF. The CDR3 DNA sequence: TGTGCCAGCAGGTTTAGCGTGGGGTACCAAGAGACCCAGTACTTC.

This clonotype was detected only a few times. The genes are TRBV7-9 and TRBJ2-3; D not resolved. This CDR3 has 13 residues. The V end lost 0 bases, the J end lost 8 bases, and 9 bases lay between the germline ends. Germline CDR1 and CDR2: SEHNR and FQNEAQ (reference sequence). CDR3 amino acids: CASSLAQESTQYF. CDR3 sequence (DNA): TGTGCCAGCAGCTTAGCGCAGGAGTCTACGCAGTATTTT.